What follows are 6 T cell receptor beta chains derived from one specimen sequenced in a study of metastatic and nonmetastatic thyroid tumors. All patients were treatment-naive before thyroid surgery. TCRdb re-analyzed the PCR reads through MiXCR. This sample has approximately 17,000 clones, with 16% found just once. The sample comprised blood. Source of these receptors: a male donor with papillary thyroid cancer or a benign thyroid nodule (not recorded which). Some clones in this sample may be carry-over from other donors' samples.

This clone has ten or more counts. The chain combines TRBV10-1 with TRBJ2-7; possible D gene TRBD2, 5 bases. The CDR3 is 13 residues long. CDR1 is WNHNN and CDR2 is SYGVQD in the germline V gene (reference sequence). Trimming removed 0 bases at V and 7 bases at J, with 10 bases between. CDR3 bases: TGCGCCAGCAGTGAGTCGACGGGAACTGAGCAGTACTTC. Its protein product is CASSESTGTEQYF.

This clone was recorded many times. The rearrangement uses TRBV20-1 and TRBJ2-5; TRBD1 aligns across 7 bases. The length of the CDR3 is 14 residues. Germline V gene sequence: CDR1 DFQATT, CDR2 SNEGSKA (reference sequence). The CDR3 sequence: CRSQTGFSGETQYF. CDR3 bases: TGCAGGTCCCAGACAGGGTTTTCAGGAGAGACCCAGTACTTC.

This clone was detected ten times or more. This chain links TRBV27 with TRBJ1-5; D ambiguous. The V end lost 3 bases, the J end lost 7 bases, and 10 bases lay between the germline ends. Germline V gene sequence: CDR1 MNHEY, CDR2 SMNVEV (reference sequence). The CDR3 is made up of 13 amino acids. The CDR3 is CASSLEGMQPQHF. In DNA, the CDR3 is TGTGCCAGCAGTTTGGAGGGAATGCAGCCCCAGCATTTT.

This clone was seen just once. The genes are TRBV18 and TRBJ2-7; D possibly corresponds to TRBD1 (6 bases). Trimming pared 2 bases from V and 7 bases from J, leaving 12 bases between. CDR1 and CDR2 from the germline V gene are KGHSH and LQKENI. The CDR3 spans 13 residues. CDR3 DNA: TGTGCCAGCTCACCAACCCAACAGGGAGAGCAGTACTTC. It translates to CASSPTQQGEQYF.

Many counts were recorded for this clone. The V call is TRBV5-1, the J call TRBJ2-7; no clear D gene. Trimming took off 0 bases at V and 4 bases at J, with 8 bases between the two ends. The germline CDR1 and CDR2 sequences are SGHRS and YFSETQ. The CDR3 is 13 residues long. The CDR3 nucleotides read TGCGCCAGCAGCTTGGCCGAGATATACGAGCAGTACTTC. Translating gives CASSLAEIYEQYF.

This clone was detected ten times or more. Different DNA sequences within this sample yield the same CDR3. J is TRBJ2-3 and V is TRBV7-6; no definite D call. The CDR3 length is 12 residues. Germline V gene data show CDR1 as SGHVS and CDR2 as FNYEAQ. Deletions cut 3 bases from V and 4 bases from J, with 5 bases between. The CDR3 DNA reads as TGTGCCAGCAGCTTTTCGGCAGATACGCAGTATTTT. It yields the protein CASSFSADTQYF.